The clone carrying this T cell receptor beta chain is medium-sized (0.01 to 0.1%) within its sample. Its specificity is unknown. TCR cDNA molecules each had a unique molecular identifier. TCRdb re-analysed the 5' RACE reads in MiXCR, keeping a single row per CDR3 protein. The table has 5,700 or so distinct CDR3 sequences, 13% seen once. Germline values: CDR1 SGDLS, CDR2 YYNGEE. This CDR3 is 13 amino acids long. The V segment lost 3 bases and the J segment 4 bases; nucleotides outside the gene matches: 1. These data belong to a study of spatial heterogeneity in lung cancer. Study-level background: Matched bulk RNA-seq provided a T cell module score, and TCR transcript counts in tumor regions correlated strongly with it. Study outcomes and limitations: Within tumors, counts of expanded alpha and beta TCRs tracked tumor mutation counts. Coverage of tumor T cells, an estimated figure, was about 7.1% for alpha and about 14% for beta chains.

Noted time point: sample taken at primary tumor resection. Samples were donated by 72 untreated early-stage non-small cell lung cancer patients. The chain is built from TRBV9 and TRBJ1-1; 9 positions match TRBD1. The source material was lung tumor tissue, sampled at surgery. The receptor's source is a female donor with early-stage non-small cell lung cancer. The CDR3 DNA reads TGTGCCAGCAGCGAGACAGGGGGCACTGAAGCTTTCTTT. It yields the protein CASSETGGTEAFF.